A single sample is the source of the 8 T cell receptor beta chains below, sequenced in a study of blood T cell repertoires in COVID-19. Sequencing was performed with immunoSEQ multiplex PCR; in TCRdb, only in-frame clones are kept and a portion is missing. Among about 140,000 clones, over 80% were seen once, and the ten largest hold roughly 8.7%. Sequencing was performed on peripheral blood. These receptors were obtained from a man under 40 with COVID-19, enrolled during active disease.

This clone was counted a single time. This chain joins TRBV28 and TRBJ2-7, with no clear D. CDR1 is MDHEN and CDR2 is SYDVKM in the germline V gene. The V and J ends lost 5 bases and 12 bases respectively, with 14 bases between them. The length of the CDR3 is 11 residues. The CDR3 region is CASSSDGILYF. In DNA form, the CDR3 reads TGTGCCAGCAGTAGCGACGGAATACTGTACTTC.

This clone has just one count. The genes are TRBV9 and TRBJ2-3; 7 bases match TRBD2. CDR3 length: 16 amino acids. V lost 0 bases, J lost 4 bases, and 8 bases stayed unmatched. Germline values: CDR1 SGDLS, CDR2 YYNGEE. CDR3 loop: CASSVAAGENPDTQYF. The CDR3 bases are TGTGCCAGCAGCGTAGCGGCGGGAGAAAACCCAGATACGCAGTATTTT. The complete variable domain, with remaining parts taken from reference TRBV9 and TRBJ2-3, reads DSGVTQTPKHLITATGQRVTLRCSPRSGDLSVYWYQQSLDQGLQFLIQYYNGEERAKGNILERFSAQQFPDLHSELNLSSLELGDSALYFCASSVAAGENPDTQYFGPGTRLTVL.

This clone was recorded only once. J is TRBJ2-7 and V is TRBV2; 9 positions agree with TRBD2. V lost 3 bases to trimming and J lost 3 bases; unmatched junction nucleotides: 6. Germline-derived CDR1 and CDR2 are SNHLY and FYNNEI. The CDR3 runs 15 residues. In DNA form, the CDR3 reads TGTGCCAGCAGTGAGGGGACTAGCCGAAACTACGAGCAGTACTTC. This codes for CASSEGTSRNYEQYF.

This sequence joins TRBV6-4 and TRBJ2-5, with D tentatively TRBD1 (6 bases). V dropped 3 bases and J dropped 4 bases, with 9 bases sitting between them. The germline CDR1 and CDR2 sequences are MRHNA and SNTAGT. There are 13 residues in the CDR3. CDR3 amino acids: CASSEGRGETQYF. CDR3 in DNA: TGTGCCAGCAGTGAAGGCAGGGGAGAGACCCAGTACTTC.

The CDR3 spells CASTKTGQQFF. For the CDR3, the DNA is TGTGCCAGCACCAAAACAGGCCAGCAGTTCTTC. The V gene is TRBV27, the J gene TRBJ2-1; TRBD1 might be the D (5 bases). Germline CDR1 is MNHEY and CDR2 is SMNVEV (reference sequence). There are 11 residues in the CDR3. V was pared by 7 bases and J by 11 bases, with 12 bases between.

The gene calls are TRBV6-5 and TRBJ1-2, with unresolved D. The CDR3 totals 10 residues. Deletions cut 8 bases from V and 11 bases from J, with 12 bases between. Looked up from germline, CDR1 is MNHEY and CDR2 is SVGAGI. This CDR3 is CASDPPGYTF. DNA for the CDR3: TGTGCCAGCGACCCCCCGGGATACACCTTC.

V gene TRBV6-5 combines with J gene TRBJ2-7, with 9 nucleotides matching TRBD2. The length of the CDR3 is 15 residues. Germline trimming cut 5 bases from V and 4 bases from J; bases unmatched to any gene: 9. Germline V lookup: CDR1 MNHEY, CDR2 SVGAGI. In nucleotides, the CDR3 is TGTGCCAGCAGTACCGACGGGACTAGCAGTTACGAGCAGTACTTC. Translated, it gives CASSTDGTSSYEQYF.

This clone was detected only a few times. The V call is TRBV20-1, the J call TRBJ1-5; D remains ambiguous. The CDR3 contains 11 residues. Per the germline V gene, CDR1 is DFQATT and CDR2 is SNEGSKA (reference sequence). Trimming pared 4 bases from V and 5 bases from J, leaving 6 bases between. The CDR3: CSATGDQPQHF. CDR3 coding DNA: TGCAGTGCTACGGGTGATCAGCCCCAGCATTTT.